The rows below give T cell receptor beta chains drawn from one sample of a study of OX40 agonist ivuxolimab in advanced cancers. TCRdb's table, derived via immunoSEQ multiplex PCR, lists solely in-frame clones and lacks some. The sample lists fewer than 120,000 clones; approximately 89% were seen once. The sample in question was CD4+ or CD8+ T cells sorted from blood, obtained in a trial of the OX40 agonist ivuxolimab. The receptors originated from an adult with an advanced solid tumor such as melanoma, head and neck, liver or kidney cancer. The CDR3 runs from the conserved cysteine through the conserved F or W. Fields, in order: J gene, CDR3 length, V gene, CDR3 protein.

J gene: TRBJ1-2; CDR3 length: 15; V gene: TRBV30; CDR3 protein: CAWSATGVRNYGYTF
J gene: TRBJ1-1; CDR3 length: 13; V gene: TRBV7-3; CDR3 protein: CASSSSWGFEAFF
J gene: TRBJ2-7; CDR3 length: 14; V gene: TRBV19; CDR3 protein: CASSPPSGQYEQYF
J gene: TRBJ1-4; CDR3 length: 15; V gene: TRBV4-2; CDR3 protein: CASSQDGYQGGKLFF
J gene: TRBJ2-7; CDR3 length: 16; V gene: TRBV4-2; CDR3 protein: CASSPHLLAGTNEQYF
J gene: TRBJ2-7; CDR3 length: 17; V gene: TRBV11-2; CDR3 protein: CASSHNSGRVPSGEQYF
J gene: TRBJ2-5; CDR3 length: 16; V gene: TRBV4-1; CDR3 protein: CASSQVASGGGETQYF
J gene: TRBJ1-1; CDR3 length: 13; V gene: TRBV19; CDR3 protein: CASSKTGGVEAFF
J gene: TRBJ2-1; CDR3 length: 16; V gene: TRBV11-3; CDR3 protein: CASSLGTAPEDNEQFF
J gene: TRBJ2-3; CDR3 length: 12; V gene: TRBV7-2; CDR3 protein: CASSSGQYTQYF
J gene: TRBJ2-5; CDR3 length: 16; V gene: TRBV5-4; CDR3 protein: CASSSRTSGGAETQYF
J gene: TRBJ1-4; CDR3 length: 12; V gene: TRBV30; CDR3 protein: CAWGTGREKLFF
J gene: TRBJ2-7; CDR3 length: 13; V gene: TRBV11-2; CDR3 protein: CASSHGGGEEQYF
J gene: TRBJ1-4; CDR3 length: 13; V gene: TRBV6-1; CDR3 protein: CAISTSGTEKLFF
J gene: TRBJ1-5; CDR3 length: 13; V gene: TRBV7-2; CDR3 protein: CASSFGQFQPQHF
J gene: TRBJ2-1; CDR3 length: 11; V gene: TRBV6-5; CDR3 protein: CASSQGGEQFF
J gene: TRBJ1-6; CDR3 length: 14; V gene: TRBV6-6; CDR3 protein: CASRLEYHNSPLHF
J gene: TRBJ2-7; CDR3 length: 16; V gene: TRBV7-2; CDR3 protein: CASSLARASGRGEQYF
J gene: TRBJ2-7; CDR3 length: 12; V gene: TRBV7-9; CDR3 protein: CASSQSGVEQYF
J gene: TRBJ1-1; CDR3 length: 13; V gene: TRBV19; CDR3 protein: CASSPNRGTEAFF
J gene: TRBJ2-1; CDR3 length: 17; V gene: TRBV5-1; CDR3 protein: CASSPGQGAIAYNEQFF
J gene: TRBJ1-5; CDR3 length: 15; V gene: TRBV5-1; CDR3 protein: CASSLGQGGNQPQHF
J gene: TRBJ2-7; CDR3 length: 12; V gene: TRBV2; CDR3 protein: CASSQGPYEQYF
J gene: TRBJ2-2; CDR3 length: 15; V gene: TRBV7-2; CDR3 protein: CASSTGTVRSGELFF
J gene: TRBJ1-6; CDR3 length: 19; V gene: TRBV18; CDR3 protein: CASSPPQGSPSGYNSPLHF
J gene: TRBJ2-2; CDR3 length: 16; V gene: TRBV14; CDR3 protein: CASSHPGGRLTGELFF
J gene: TRBJ2-5; CDR3 length: 14; V gene: TRBV5-4; CDR3 protein: CASSSGQGKETQYF
J gene: TRBJ2-1; CDR3 length: 16; V gene: TRBV14; CDR3 protein: CASSPGTSGIYNEQFF
J gene: TRBJ2-7; CDR3 length: 13; V gene: TRBV25-1; CDR3 protein: CASTQTGDGEQYF
J gene: TRBJ2-3; CDR3 length: 15; V gene: TRBV5-1; CDR3 protein: CASSFAGGSTDTQYF
J gene: TRBJ1-5; CDR3 length: 13; V gene: TRBV19; CDR3 protein: CASSIQGRQPQHF
J gene: TRBJ1-1; CDR3 length: 15; V gene: TRBV28; CDR3 protein: CASSILQTGASEAFF
J gene: TRBJ1-6; CDR3 length: 15; V gene: TRBV9; CDR3 protein: CASSVTDSYNSPLHF
J gene: TRBJ1-1; CDR3 length: 14; V gene: TRBV5-4; CDR3 protein: CASSLQEPNTEAFF
J gene: TRBJ1-2; CDR3 length: 15; V gene: TRBV11-2; CDR3 protein: CASSLGLGGNYGYTF
J gene: TRBJ2-3; CDR3 length: 14; V gene: TRBV6-5; CDR3 protein: CASTRGGPTDTQYF
J gene: TRBJ2-7; CDR3 length: 15; V gene: TRBV28; CDR3 protein: CASSPGQVGSYEQYF
J gene: TRBJ1-5; CDR3 length: 14; V gene: TRBV6-5; CDR3 protein: CASSPFGSNQPQHF
J gene: TRBJ2-7; CDR3 length: 18; V gene: TRBV7-9; CDR3 protein: CASSYESPWVPRSYEQYF
J gene: TRBJ1-2; CDR3 length: 11; V gene: TRBV19; CDR3 protein: CASSSSYGYTF
J gene: TRBJ2-3; CDR3 length: 13; V gene: TRBV2; CDR3 protein: CASSPSRTDTQYF
J gene: TRBJ1-4; CDR3 length: 17; V gene: TRBV13; CDR3 protein: CASSLGVGTGGREKLFF